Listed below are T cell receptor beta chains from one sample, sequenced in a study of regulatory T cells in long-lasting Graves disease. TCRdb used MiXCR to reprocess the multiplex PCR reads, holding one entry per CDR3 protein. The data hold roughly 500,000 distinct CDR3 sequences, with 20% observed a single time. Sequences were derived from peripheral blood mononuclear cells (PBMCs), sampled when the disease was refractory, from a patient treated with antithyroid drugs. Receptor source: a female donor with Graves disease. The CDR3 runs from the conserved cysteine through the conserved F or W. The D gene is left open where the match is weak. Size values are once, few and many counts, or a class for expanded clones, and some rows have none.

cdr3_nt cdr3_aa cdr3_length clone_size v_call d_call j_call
TGTGCCAGCAGCCGGGACAGGGACTACGAGCAGTACTTC CASSRDRDYEQYF 13 many TRBV2 TRBD1 TRBJ2-7
TGTGCCAGTAGTGGGACAGGGTCTTCTGAAGCTTTCTTT CASSGTGSSEAFF 13 NA TRBV19 TRBD1 TRBJ1-1
TGTGCCAGCAGCCGAGACCTTAACCGGGCCTACGAGCAGTACTTC CASSRDLNRAYEQYF 15 many TRBV6-1 NA TRBJ2-7
TGCAGTGCGACTAGCGGGAACTACAATGAGCAGTTCTTC CSATSGNYNEQFF 13 few TRBV20-1 TRBD2 TRBJ2-1
TGTGCCAGTAGTACCGACAGGGAGAGCTACGAGCAGTACTTC CASSTDRESYEQYF 14 few TRBV19 TRBD1 TRBJ2-7
TGTGCCAGCAGCGACACTGGCAGGGAACTTGAAGCTTTCTTT CASSDTGRELEAFF 14 many TRBV6-1 NA TRBJ1-1
TGTGCCACCAGCAGGGGACTAGCTGGCGGGAGCGGCCACGAGCAGTACTTC CATSRGLAGGSGHEQYF 17 many TRBV15 TRBD2 TRBJ2-7
TGTGCCAGCAGCTCCTACAGGGACCCAGAAGCTTTCTTT CASSSYRDPEAFF 13 few TRBV7-9 NA TRBJ1-1
TGTGCCAGCAGCTCCCGGACAGAGACCCAGTACTTC CASSSRTETQYF 12 medium-sized TRBV11-2 NA TRBJ2-5
TGCAGCGTTGACGCAGGAGGCGATGAGCAGTTCTTC CSVDAGGDEQFF 12 NA TRBV29-1 NA TRBJ2-1
TGTGCCAGCAGTTTCCGGGGACCGGCGAACACCGGGGAGCTGTTTTTT CASSFRGPANTGELFF 16 many TRBV28 NA TRBJ2-2
TGTGCCAGCAGCGTAGATCCTGGGGTGGTTAATTCACCCCTCCACTTT CASSVDPGVVNSPLHF 16 many TRBV9 NA TRBJ1-6
TGTGCTAGTGGTTTCTCCCTAGCGGGGTCGAACACCGGGGAGCTGTTTTTT CASGFSLAGSNTGELFF 17 few TRBV12-5 TRBD2 TRBJ2-2
TGCAGCGCTATAGGGACAGGGGATGCCAGTGAAGCTTTCTTT CSAIGTGDASEAFF 14 many TRBV29-1 TRBD1 TRBJ1-1
TGTGCCACCAGTGATTCTGGAGGGCCTCTCGAGACCCAGTACTTC CATSDSGGPLETQYF 15 few TRBV24-1 NA TRBJ2-5
TGCAGTGCTAGAGGTCGGCGGACACCCACAGATACGCAGTATTTT CSARGRRTPTDTQYF 15 few TRBV20-1 NA TRBJ2-3
TGTGCCAGCAGGGGGGGACTATTTCAAGAGACCCAGTACTTC CASRGGLFQETQYF 14 many TRBV27 TRBD2 TRBJ2-5
TGTGCCAGCAGTTTTGGGTACGGCTATGGCTACACCTTC CASSFGYGYGYTF 13 NA TRBV6-5 NA TRBJ1-2
TGTGCCAGTAGTATAGTCGGAATACCGAACACCGGGGAGCTGTTTTTT CASSIVGIPNTGELFF 16 few TRBV19 NA TRBJ2-2
TGTGCCAGCAGCCCAGACGGGGGCCATGAGCAGTTCTTC CASSPDGGHEQFF 13 NA TRBV11-3 NA TRBJ2-1
TGTGCCAGCAGCTTAACTCGAGCCGAGTCGCTGATTACCTACGAGCAGTACTTC CASSLTRAESLITYEQYF 18 NA TRBV11-1 NA TRBJ2-7
TGTGCCAGCAGGCGGGTCCGTGGCGAGGACTATGGCTACACCTTC CASRRVRGEDYGYTF 15 many TRBV12-3/TRBV12-4 NA TRBJ1-2
TGTGCCAGCAGCCAAGATCGAGGGGGCGAGCAAGAGACCCGGTACTTC CASSQDRGGEQETRYF 16 NA TRBV3-1 TRBD1 TRBJ2-5